This TCR beta chain came from a study of blood T cell repertoires in COVID-19. Study-wide background: Samples taken during acute and convalescent COVID-19 were collected in the United States, Italy and Spain. The analysed material was cDNA or gDNA that came from T cells, B-cell-depleted T cells, or PBMCs.

Authors' processing steps: Reference gene primers were amplified, and this amplification served to estimate nucleated cell counts. The method was immunoSEQ multiplex PCR; TCRdb's version includes in-frame clones alone and lacks a portion of them. V and J calls plus clone size are reproduced from that table; the DNA served to infer D and trimming. This sample yields 150,000 to 200,000 clones, of which just under 90% are seen a single time; around 12% belongs to the top ten. The germline V gene has CDR1 DFQATT and CDR2 SNEGSKA (reference sequence). V was shortened by 7 bases and J by 2 bases, with 8 bases between the two germline ends. The CDR3 is 11 amino acids. It was during active infection that Seattle patients were enrolled and then longitudinally followed.

The clonotype comes from a woman in her 70s with COVID-19, enrolled during active disease. V is TRBV20-1 and J is TRBJ2-5; D perhaps matches TRBD2 (6 bases). The sample comprised peripheral blood. The CDR3 is CSVAGQETQYF. As DNA, the CDR3 is TGCAGTGTGGCGGGACAAGAGACCCAGTACTTC.